The entry below gives a single T cell receptor beta chain sequence along with its context. RNA amounts of roughly 0.45 to 1 ug underwent reverse transcription with random hexamers. TCRdb recomputed calls from the immunoSEQ multiplex PCR reads with MiXCR, one row per CDR3 protein. The sample has 200,000 to 250,000 distinct CDR3 sequences, about 94% seen once. The data stem from a study of CD8 T cells in Susac syndrome. The V segment lost 1 base and the J segment 6 bases; nucleotides outside the gene matches: 4. This CDR3 is 15 amino acids long. Germline CDR1 is MNHNS and CDR2 is SASEGT. The chain is built from TRBV6-1 and TRBJ1-5; 9 bases agree with TRBD1. The source of this sequence is a human donor with multiple sclerosis. The sequencing input was CD8+ T cells from PBMCs. The chain's CDR3 is CASSEDRGLVQPQHF. The CDR3 nucleotides read TGTGCCAGCAGTGAAGACAGGGGGCTCGTTCAGCCCCAGCATTTT.